The rows below give T cell receptor beta chains drawn from one sample of a study of low-dose radiotherapy and immunotherapy resistance in tumors. MiXCR, applied by TCRdb to the reads, yields one record per CDR3 protein. The repertoire consists of some 100,000 distinct CDR3 sequences, with less than 25% occurring once and the leading ten covering roughly 3.9%. Sequenced material: PBMCs, taken after low-dose radiotherapy plus immunotherapy. The receptors derive from a male donor with prostate cancer. Each CDR3 is given with its conserved first and last residue. A D gene is named only where the DNA matches it firmly. The listing skips clone size in some rows; elsewhere it reads once, few, many or a size class.

clone_size j_call cdr3_length v_call d_call cdr3_aa cdr3_nt
many TRBJ1-1 14 TRBV4-1 . CASSQVSQGWRAFF TGCGCCAGCAGCCAAGTATCACAGGGCTGGAGAGCTTTCTTT
many TRBJ2-7 13 TRBV11-2 . CASSPHEAGEQYF TGTGCCAGCAGCCCCCATGAAGCGGGCGAGCAGTACTTC
many TRBJ2-3 17 TRBV3-1 . CASSQSQGPNVGDTQYF TGTGCCAGCAGCCAGTCCCAGGGGCCAAACGTCGGGGATACGCAGTATTTT
many TRBJ2-2 16 TRBV7-8 TRBD1 CASSLFTGGGTGELFF TGTGCCAGCAGCTTGTTCACAGGGGGTGGCACCGGGGAGCTGTTTTTT
many TRBJ1-5 14 TRBV3-1 TRBD1 CASSRTGGRQPQHF TGTGCCAGCAGCCGGACAGGGGGCCGTCAGCCCCAGCATTTT
many TRBJ2-2 15 TRBV2 . CASNPDRIFTGELFF TGTGCCAGCAACCCGGACAGAATATTTACCGGGGAGCTGTTTTTT
. TRBJ2-1 15 TRBV5-1 . CASSGSPGYYNEQFF TGCGCCAGCAGCGGGTCCCCGGGATACTACAATGAGCAGTTCTTC
many TRBJ2-2 15 TRBV6-6 . CASSPRWDRPGELFF TGTGCCAGCAGTCCCCGCTGGGACCGGCCCGGGGAGCTGTTTTTT
many TRBJ2-6 15 TRBV18 . CASSPLGSGANVLTF TGTGCCAGCTCACCTCTGGGGTCTGGGGCCAACGTCCTGACTTTC
many TRBJ1-1 18 TRBV4-1 . CASSQDRPGSGRGTEAFF TGCGCCAGCAGCCAAGACCGCCCCGGCTCAGGGAGAGGGACTGAAGCTTTCTTT
many TRBJ2-2 15 TRBV2 TRBD1 CASSEGTANTGELFF TGTGCCAGCAGTGAGGGGACAGCAAACACCGGGGAGCTGTTTTTT
many TRBJ2-3 15 TRBV18 . CASSVETLRADTQYF TGTGCCAGTTCCGTGGAGACTCTTAGAGCAGATACGCAGTATTTT
. TRBJ2-7 14 TRBV6-2/TRBV6-3 TRBD1 CASSKLGQAYEQYF TGTGCCAGCAGTAAATTGGGACAGGCCTACGAGCAGTACTTC
many TRBJ1-1 14 TRBV7-3 . CASSLLAENTEAFF TGTGCCAGCAGCTTATTGGCCGAGAACACTGAAGCTTTCTTT
many TRBJ2-1 14 TRBV5-1 . CASSFQTLGDEQFF TGCGCCAGCAGCTTCCAGACTCTGGGCGATGAGCAGTTCTTC
many TRBJ2-3 15 TRBV5-6 . CASSSGGFYTDTQYF TGTGCCAGCAGCTCGGGCGGTTTTTACACAGATACGCAGTATTTT
many TRBJ2-7 14 TRBV14 . CASSRRVTGGEQYF TGTGCCAGCAGCCGACGGGTGACAGGTGGAGAGCAGTACTTC
many TRBJ2-1 14 TRBV11-2 . CASSLASQYNEQFF TGTGCCAGCAGCTTGGCTAGTCAGTACAATGAGCAGTTCTTC
many TRBJ2-1 18 TRBV20-1 TRBD2 CSASGGIIAGVPYNEQFF TGCAGTGCTAGCGGGGGCATAATAGCGGGGGTCCCCTACAATGAGCAGTTCTTC
many TRBJ1-1 13 TRBV2 . CASRLEGDTEAFF TGTGCCAGCAGGTTGGAGGGAGACACTGAAGCTTTCTTT
few TRBJ2-5 13 TRBV10-3 . CAISELTGETQYF TGTGCCATCAGTGAACTGACGGGAGAGACCCAGTACTTC
many TRBJ1-4 19 TRBV9 TRBD1 CASSVGGQEGIIYNEKLFF TGTGCCAGCAGCGTAGGAGGACAGGAGGGGATAATCTATAATGAAAAACTGTTTTTT
few TRBJ1-2 11 TRBV12-3/TRBV12-4 . CATSGSGGYTF TGTGCCACCTCGGGCAGCGGGGGCTACACCTTC
. TRBJ2-7 14 TRBV3-1 TRBD1 CASSPTGVNYEQYF TGTGCCAGCAGCCCGACAGGGGTTAACTACGAGCAGTACTTC
many TRBJ1-1 14 TRBV6-8 TRBD1 CASRHRGERTEAFF TGTGCCAGCAGACACAGGGGAGAGCGGACTGAAGCTTTCTTT
many TRBJ2-5 14 TRBV14 . CASSQDWGVETQYF TGTGCCAGCAGCCAAGATTGGGGTGTAGAGACCCAGTACTTC
many TRBJ1-4 14 TRBV4-1 . CASSQDGRFEKLFF TGCGCCAGCAGCCAAGATGGAAGGTTTGAAAAACTGTTTTTT
many TRBJ2-2 15 TRBV2 TRBD2 CASKGGGQGTGELFF TGTGCCAGCAAGGGCGGGGGGCAAGGCACCGGGGAGCTGTTTTTT
. TRBJ2-7 14 TRBV9 . CASSVYPGSYEQYF TGTGCCAGCAGCGTATATCCAGGTTCCTACGAGCAGTACTTC
many TRBJ1-2 14 TRBV5-1 . CASSLEGQLYGYTF TGCGCCAGCAGCTTGGAGGGACAACTCTATGGCTACACCTTC
many TRBJ2-1 15 TRBV12-3/TRBV12-4 . CASSLHPTSGDEQFF TGTGCCAGCAGCCTCCACCCGACTAGTGGGGATGAGCAGTTCTTC
many TRBJ2-3 17 TRBV7-2 . CASSSTGGPPSTDTQYF TGTGCCAGCAGCTCCACGGGGGGCCCCCCGAGCACAGATACGCAGTATTTT
few TRBJ2-2 16 TRBV7-8 . CATRTSGGGCPGSCFF .
many TRBJ1-4 17 TRBV2 . CASSESSRLRNNEKLFF TGTGCCAGCAGTGAAAGCAGTAGACTCCGGAATAATGAAAAACTGTTTTTT
. TRBJ2-2 14 TRBV20-1 . CSAIGPDGTGELFF TGCAGTGCTATCGGGCCCGACGGGACCGGGGAGCTGTTTTTT
many TRBJ1-1 16 TRBV28 TRBD1 CASSFFSGGLNTEAFF TGTGCCAGCAGTTTTTTTTCAGGGGGGTTGAACACTGAAGCTTTCTTT
many TRBJ1-5 13 TRBV5-1 TRBD1 CASSQGGNQPQHF TGCGCCAGCAGCCAGGGGGGGAATCAGCCCCAGCATTTT
few TRBJ1-5 13 TRBV29-1 TRBD1 CSVGDRAGQPQHF TGCAGCGTTGGGGACAGGGCGGGTCAGCCCCAGCATTTT
many TRBJ2-5 16 TRBV5-4 TRBD1 CASSRAQTGSGETQYF TGTGCCAGCAGCCGAGCGCAGACAGGGAGCGGAGAGACCCAGTACTTC
. TRBJ1-1 17 TRBV7-8 . CASSATSNRRLNTEAFF TGTGCCAGCAGCGCCACGTCTAACAGGAGACTGAACACTGAAGCTTTCTTT
many TRBJ1-2 13 TRBV6-2/TRBV6-3 . CASSSGGNYGYTF TGTGCCAGCAGTTCGGGGGGCAACTATGGCTACACCTTC
many TRBJ1-5 14 TRBV12-3/TRBV12-4 . CASSLFPQNQPQHF TGTGCCAGCAGTTTATTCCCCCAGAATCAGCCCCAGCATTTT
. TRBJ2-2 15 TRBV25-1 TRBD1 CASSELDRDTGELFF TGTGCCAGCAGTGAACTCGACAGGGACACCGGGGAGCTGTTTTTT
. TRBJ2-1 12 TRBV6-2/TRBV6-3 . CASSSPGSGQFF TGTGCCAGCAGCTCCCCGGGGAGTGGGCAGTTCTTC
. TRBJ2-2 13 TRBV7-2 . CASRLGNTGELFF TGTGCCAGCCGTTTGGGCAACACCGGGGAGCTGTTTTTT
. TRBJ1-6 15 TRBV9 TRBD1 CASSGATGGNSPLHF TGTGCCAGCAGCGGTGCGACAGGGGGGAATTCACCCCTCCACTTT
. TRBJ1-6 15 TRBV6-6 . CASSYSGGDNSPLHF TGTGCCAGCAGTTACTCTGGAGGGGATAATTCACCCCTCCACTTT
many TRBJ2-4 15 TRBV18 . CASSPPVSGKNIQYF TGTGCCAGCTCACCACCGGTTTCGGGGAAAAACATTCAGTACTTC
many TRBJ1-4 14 TRBV7-2 . CASRWSPTEEKLFF TGTGCCAGCAGGTGGTCCCCAACCGAGGAAAAACTGTTTTTT
many TRBJ1-1 12 TRBV12-3/TRBV12-4 . CASSSTRTEAFF TGTGCCAGCAGTTCGACGAGAACTGAAGCTTTCTTT
few TRBJ2-1 14 TRBV6-2/TRBV6-3 TRBD2 CASSLGGPWSEQFF TGTGCCAGCAGTTTGGGAGGGCCGTGGTCTGAGCAGTTCTTC
few TRBJ2-3 16 TRBV7-2 . CASSRPTHASTDTQYF TGTGCCAGCAGCCGCCCGACGCACGCTAGCACAGATACGCAGTATTTT
many TRBJ2-7 13 TRBV20-1 . CSASRNRDYEQYF TGCAGTGCTAGCCGTAACAGGGACTACGAGCAGTACTTC
many TRBJ2-7 14 TRBV4-1 . CASSRGTPGDEQYF TGCGCCAGCAGCCGAGGGACTCCAGGGGACGAGCAGTACTTC
. TRBJ2-7 19 TRBV5-7 TRBD1 CASSLGDRVPWSYQYEQYF TGTGCCAGCAGCTTGGGTGACAGGGTCCCTTGGTCCTACCAGTACGAGCAGTACTTC